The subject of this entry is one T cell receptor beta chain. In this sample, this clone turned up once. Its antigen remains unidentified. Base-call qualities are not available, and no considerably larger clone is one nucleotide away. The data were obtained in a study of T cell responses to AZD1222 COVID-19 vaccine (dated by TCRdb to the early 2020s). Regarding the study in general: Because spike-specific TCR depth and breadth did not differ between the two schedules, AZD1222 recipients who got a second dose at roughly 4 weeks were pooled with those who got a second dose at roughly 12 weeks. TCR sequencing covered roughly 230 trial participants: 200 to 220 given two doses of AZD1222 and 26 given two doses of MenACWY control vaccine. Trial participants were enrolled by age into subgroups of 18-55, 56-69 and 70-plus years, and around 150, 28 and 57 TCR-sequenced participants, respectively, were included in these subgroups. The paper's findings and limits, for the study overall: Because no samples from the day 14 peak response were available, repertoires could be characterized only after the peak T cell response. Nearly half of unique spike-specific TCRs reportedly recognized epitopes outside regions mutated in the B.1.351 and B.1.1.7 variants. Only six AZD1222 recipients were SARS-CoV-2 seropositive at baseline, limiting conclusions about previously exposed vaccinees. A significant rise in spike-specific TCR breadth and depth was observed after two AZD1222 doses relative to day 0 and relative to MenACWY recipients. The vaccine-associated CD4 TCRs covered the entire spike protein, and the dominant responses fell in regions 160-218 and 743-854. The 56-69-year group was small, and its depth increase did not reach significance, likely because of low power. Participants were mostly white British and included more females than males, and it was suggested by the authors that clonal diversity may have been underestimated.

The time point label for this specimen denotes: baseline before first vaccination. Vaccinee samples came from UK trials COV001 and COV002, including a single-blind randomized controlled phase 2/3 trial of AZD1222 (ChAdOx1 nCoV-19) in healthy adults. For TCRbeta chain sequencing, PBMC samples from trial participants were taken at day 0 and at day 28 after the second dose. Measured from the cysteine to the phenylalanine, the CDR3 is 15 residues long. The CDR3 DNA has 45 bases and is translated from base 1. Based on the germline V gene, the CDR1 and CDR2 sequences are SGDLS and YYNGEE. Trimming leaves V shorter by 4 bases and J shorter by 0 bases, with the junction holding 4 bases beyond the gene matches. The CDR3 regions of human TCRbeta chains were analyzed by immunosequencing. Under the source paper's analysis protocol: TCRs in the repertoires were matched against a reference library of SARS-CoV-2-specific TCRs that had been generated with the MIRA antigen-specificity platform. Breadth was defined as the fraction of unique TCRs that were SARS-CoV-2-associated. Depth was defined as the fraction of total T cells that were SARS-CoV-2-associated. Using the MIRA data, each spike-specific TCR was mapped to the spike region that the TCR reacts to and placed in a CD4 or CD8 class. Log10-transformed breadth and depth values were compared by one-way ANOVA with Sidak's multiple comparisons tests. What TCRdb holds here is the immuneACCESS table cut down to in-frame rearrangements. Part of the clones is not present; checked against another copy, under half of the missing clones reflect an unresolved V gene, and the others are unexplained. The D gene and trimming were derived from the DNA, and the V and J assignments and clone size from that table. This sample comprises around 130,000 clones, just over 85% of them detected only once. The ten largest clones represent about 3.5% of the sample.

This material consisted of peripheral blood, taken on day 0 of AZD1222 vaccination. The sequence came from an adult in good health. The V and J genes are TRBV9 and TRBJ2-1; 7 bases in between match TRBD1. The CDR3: CASSFGQASYNEQFF. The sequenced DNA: TGTGCCAGCAGCTTCGGACAGGCCTCCTACAATGAGCAGTTCTTC.